This TCR beta chain was obtained from a study of blood T cell repertoires in COVID-19. Turning to the study itself: Samples taken during acute and convalescent COVID-19 were collected in the United States, Italy and Spain. Sample material is recorded as cDNA or gDNA derived from T cells, B-cell-depleted T cells, or PBMCs.

V lost 7 bases, J lost 8 bases, and 10 bases stayed unmatched. CDR3 size: 12 residues. Germline assignment: CDR1 SQVTM and CDR2 ANQGSEA. Original processing notes: Estimates of nucleated cell counts were drawn from the amplification of reference gene primers. TCRdb keeps only in-frame clones here, not all; method: immunoSEQ multiplex PCR. The V and J calls and the clone size are those of that table, but D and trimming were determined from the DNA. The repertoire holds about 100,000 clones, with roughly 86% as singletons. The chain carries TRBV29-1 and TRBJ1-2; 7 nucleotides line up with TRBD1. This TCR derives from a man aged 35 to 55 with active or convalescent COVID-19. The sample comprised peripheral blood. The CDR3 is CSAQQGPGGYTF. CDR3 nucleotide sequence: TGCAGCGCCCAACAGGGGCCGGGCGGCTACACCTTC. Drawing the rest from reference TRBV29-1 and TRBJ1-2, the complete variable domain is SAVISQKPSRDICQRGTSLTIQCQVDSQVTMMFWYRQQPGQSLTLIATANQGSEATYESGFVIDKFPISRPNLTFSTLTVSNMSPEDSSIYLCSAQQGPGGYTFGSGTRLTVV.